Included here is one T cell receptor beta chain sequence, with context. This sample is part of a study of blood T cell repertoires in COVID-19. Background on the study: Acute-phase and convalescent COVID-19 samples originated in the United States, Italy and Spain. PBMCs, B-cell-depleted T cells, or T cells were the source of the cDNA or gDNA that made up the material.

Data came from immunoSEQ multiplex PCR; TCRdb stores just in-frame clones and leaves some out. Among fewer than 60,000 clones listed, 70% to 90% were seen once. The source is a man in his sixties with COVID-19, enrolled during active disease. The source material was peripheral blood.

The CDR3 here is CASSSGQGKDTQYF. Written as DNA, the CDR3 is TGTGCCAGCAGCTCCGGACAGGGGAAGGATACGCAGTATTTT. The chain carries TRBV7-2 and TRBJ2-3, with 9 nucleotides matching TRBD1. The length of the CDR3 is 14 residues. The V gene end was trimmed by 4 bases and the J gene end by 6 bases; junction bases not matched to a gene: 5. Germline-derived CDR1 and CDR2 are SGHTA and FQGNSA.